The 13 T cell receptor beta chains below all came from one sample that was sequenced in a study of blood T cell repertoires in COVID-19. Only in-frame clones appear in the TCRdb table, and some are missing; sequencing was by immunoSEQ multiplex PCR. Seen here are hundreds of thousands of clones, approximately 81% observed once, and the top ten hold 2.5% to 3%. The specimen sequenced was PBMCs or T cells enriched from blood (not recorded which). Every receptor here comes from a woman in her 50s who had recovered from COVID-19.

J is TRBJ2-3 and V is TRBV10-1; D gene unclear. The V end was cut by 7 bases, the J end by 3 bases, with 11 bases between. From germline, CDR1 is WNHNN and CDR2 SYGVQD (reference sequence). The length of the CDR3 is 13 residues. The CDR3 sequence is CASKHDGTDTQYF. The DNA for the CDR3 is TGCGCCAGCAAACACGACGGGACAGATACGCAGTATTTT.

V usage is TRBV6-2 or TRBV6-3 and J usage is TRBJ2-3; 9 bases are shared with TRBD2. Trimming at V came to 6 bases and at J to 5 bases, leaving 12 bases not matched to a gene. Germline CDR1 is MNHEY and CDR2 is SVGEGT. This CDR3 region has 16 residues. The CDR3: CASSPAAGGWGDTQYF. In DNA form, the CDR3 reads TGTGCCAGCAGCCCCGCCGCGGGAGGGTGGGGAGATACGCAGTATTTT.

The sample holds one count of this clone. V usage is TRBV30 and J usage is TRBJ1-6, with TRBD1 matching 9 bases. J lost 9 bases, V lost 5 bases, and 5 bases had no gene match. The CDR3 is 13 amino acids. Germline V CDR1 and CDR2: GTSNPN, SVGIG (reference sequence). The CDR3 sequence is CAWGGTGFSPLHF. CDR3 bases: TGTGCCTGGGGCGGGACAGGGTTTTCACCCCTCCACTTT.

The J gene is TRBJ1-3, the V gene TRBV6-5; possibly TRBD1 for D (6 bases). CDR1 MNHEY and CDR2 SVGAGI come from the germline V gene. Trimming cost V 8 bases and J 0 bases, with 11 bases left between them. This CDR3 contains 14 residues. The CDR3 spells CASQDSYSGNTIYF. As DNA, the CDR3 is TGTGCCAGCCAGGACAGTTACTCTGGAAACACCATATATTTT.

The chain uses TRBV4-2 and TRBJ2-7, with 10 positions matching TRBD1. J lost 2 bases, V lost 4 bases, and 5 bases had no gene match. This CDR3 is built from 15 residues. Germline lookup yields CDR1 LGHNA and CDR2 YNFKEQ. The CDR3 spells CASSLGQGGTYEQYF. CDR3 sequence (DNA): TGTGCCAGCAGCCTTGGACAGGGGGGTACCTACGAGCAGTACTTC.

The J gene is TRBJ1-5, the V gene TRBV27, with 7 bases lining up with TRBD1. This CDR3 has 15 residues. Per germline, CDR1 MNHEY and CDR2 SMNVEV (reference sequence). The trim removed 0 bases at V and 7 bases at J, leaving 6 bases unmatched. CDR3 DNA: TGTGCCAGCAGTTTATCCAACAGGGGAAGACAGCCCCAGCATTTT. This sequence encodes CASSLSNRGRQPQHF.

This sequence joins TRBV5-4 and TRBJ2-7, with a tentative D call TRBD2 (5 bases). The germline V gene has CDR1 SGHNT and CDR2 YYREEE (reference sequence). Trimming took 0 bases from V and 4 from J, leaving 14 bases between them. The CDR3 loop spans 15 amino acids. CDR3 DNA: TGTGCCAGCAGCTTGGACTCCTCGGGATGGTACGAGCAGTACTTC. Protein product: CASSLDSSGWYEQYF.

This chain links TRBV6-5 with TRBJ2-6; D call uncertain. From germline, CDR1 is MNHEY and CDR2 SVGAGI. With 8 bases removed from V and 2 bases from J, the gap between germline ends came to 13 bases. This CDR3 is built from 15 residues. The CDR3 coding sequence is TGTGCCAGCTCTGACTCGACCGCTGGGGCCAACGTCCTGACTTTC. It translates to CASSDSTAGANVLTF.

The rearrangement joins TRBV4-3 to TRBJ1-2; TRBD1 matches 8 bases. The germline V gene has CDR1 LGHNA and CDR2 YSLEER. CDR3 length: 13 amino acids. The ends lost 1 base at V and 8 bases at J; junction bases unmatched: 3. This CDR3 reads CASSQGTGWGYTF. Here the CDR3 DNA reads TGCGCCAGCAGCCAAGGGACAGGGTGGGGCTACACCTTC.

The chain links TRBV5-6 to TRBJ2-7, with no clear D. CDR3 length: 12 residues. V shed 2 bases and J shed 5 bases, with 8 bases lying between them. The germline V gene has CDR1 SGHDT and CDR2 YYEEEE. The CDR3 DNA reads TGTGCCAGCAGCTTTCCGGGTAACGAGCAGTACTTC. It is translated as CASSFPGNEQYF. The variable domain in full, with the rest retrieved from reference TRBV5-6 and TRBJ2-7, is DAGVTQSPTHLIKTRGQQVTLRCSPKSGHDTVSWYQQALGQGPQFIFQYYEEEERQRGNFPDRFSGHQFPNYSSELNVNALLLGDSALYLCASSFPGNEQYFGPGTRLTVT.

This clone was picked up one time. The chain uses TRBV5-6 and TRBJ1-1; D uncertain. Germline-derived CDR1 and CDR2 are SGHDT and YYEEEE. The CDR3 contains 13 residues. The germline V and J ends were trimmed by 4 bases and 1 base, with 8 bases remaining between them. DNA for the CDR3: TGTGCCAGCAGCCTCACAAGGAACACTGAAGCTTTCTTT. It codes for CASSLTRNTEAFF.

This chain connects TRBV4-1 to TRBJ1-5, with a possible D match to TRBD1 (5 bases). CDR1 and CDR2 (germline): MGHRA, YSYEKL. The CDR3 totals 16 residues. The V end lost 1 base, the J end lost 12 bases, and 22 bases lay between the germline ends. DNA for the CDR3: TGCGCCAGCAGCCAAGCTCCGACAGCCGGTCAATATGGCCAGCATTTT. Its translation: CASSQAPTAGQYGQHF.

The chain combines TRBV6-1 with TRBJ1-5, with TRBD1 identical over 8 bases. The CDR3 length is 15 residues. The V gene's germline CDR1 is MNHNS and CDR2 SASEGT. Trimming cost V 1 base and J 4 bases; bases outside gene matches: 3. CDR3 coding DNA: TGTGCCAGCAGTGAAGACCGGACAGGGAATCAGCCCCAGCATTTT. It yields the protein CASSEDRTGNQPQHF.